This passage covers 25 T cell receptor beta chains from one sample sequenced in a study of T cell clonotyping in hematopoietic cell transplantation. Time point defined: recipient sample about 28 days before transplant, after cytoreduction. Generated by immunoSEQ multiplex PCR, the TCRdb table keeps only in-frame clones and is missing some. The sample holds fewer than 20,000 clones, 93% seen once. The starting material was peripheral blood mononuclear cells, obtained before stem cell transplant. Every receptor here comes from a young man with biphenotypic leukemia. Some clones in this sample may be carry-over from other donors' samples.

The CDR3 bases are TGTGCCAGCAGTTACTCCGGCAGGGCCTACGAGCAGTACTTC. This sequence encodes CASSYSGRAYEQYF. This rearrangement joins TRBV6-6 to TRBJ2-7; tentative D call: TRBD1 (5 bases). The germline V gene has CDR1 MNHNY and CDR2 SVGAGI (reference sequence). The CDR3 has 14 residues. V gave up 0 bases and J gave up 2 bases, with 8 bases separating them.

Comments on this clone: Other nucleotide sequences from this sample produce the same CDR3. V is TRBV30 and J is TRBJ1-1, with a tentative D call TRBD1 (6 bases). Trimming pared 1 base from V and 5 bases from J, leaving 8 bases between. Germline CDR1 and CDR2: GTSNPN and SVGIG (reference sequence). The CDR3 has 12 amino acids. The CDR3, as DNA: TGTGCCTGGAGTGGAGGGGGGACTGAAGCTTTCTTT. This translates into CAWSGGGTEAFF.

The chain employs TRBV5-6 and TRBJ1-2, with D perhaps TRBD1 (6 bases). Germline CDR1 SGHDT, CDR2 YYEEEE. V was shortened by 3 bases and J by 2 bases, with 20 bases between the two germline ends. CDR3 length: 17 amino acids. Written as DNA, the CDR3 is TGTGCCAGCAGCTCGTATTCGACAGGACTCTGGAACTATGGCTACACCTTC. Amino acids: CASSSYSTGLWNYGYTF.

The DNA of the CDR3 is TGTGCCAGCAGTTTATCGGGGACAGGGGGCAACGAGCAGTACTTC. Protein product: CASSLSGTGGNEQYF. This chain uses TRBV27 with TRBJ2-7, with TRBD1 identical over 12 bases. Losses at the gene ends were 0 bases for V and 5 bases for J; bases not matched to a gene: 2. The CDR3 length is 15 residues. Germline CDR1 reads MNHEY; CDR2 reads SMNVEV (reference sequence).

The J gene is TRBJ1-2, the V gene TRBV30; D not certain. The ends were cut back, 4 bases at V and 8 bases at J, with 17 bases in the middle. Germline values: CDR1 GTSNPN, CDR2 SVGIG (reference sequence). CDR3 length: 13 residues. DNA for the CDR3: TGTGCCTGGATCCGAGGTCCTCTAAAGGGCTACACCTTC. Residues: CAWIRGPLKGYTF.

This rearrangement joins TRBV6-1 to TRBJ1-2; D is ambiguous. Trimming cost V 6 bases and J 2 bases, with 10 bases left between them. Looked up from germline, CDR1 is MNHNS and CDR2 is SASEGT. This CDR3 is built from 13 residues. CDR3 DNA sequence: TGTGCCAGCAGGCTAGAGCTAAACTATGGCTACACCTTC. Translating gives CASRLELNYGYTF.

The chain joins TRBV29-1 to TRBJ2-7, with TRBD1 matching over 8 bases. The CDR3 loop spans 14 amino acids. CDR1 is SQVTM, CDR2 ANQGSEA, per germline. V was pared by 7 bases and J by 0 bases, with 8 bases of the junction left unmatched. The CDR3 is CSASGTGLSYEQYF. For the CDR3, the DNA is TGCAGCGCATCAGGGACAGGCCTCTCCTACGAGCAGTACTTC.

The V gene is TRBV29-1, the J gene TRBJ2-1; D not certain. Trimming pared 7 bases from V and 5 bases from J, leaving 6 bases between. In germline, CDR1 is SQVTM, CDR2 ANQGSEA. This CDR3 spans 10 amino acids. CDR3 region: CSAEDNEQFF. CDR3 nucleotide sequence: TGCAGCGCTGAGGACAATGAGCAGTTCTTC.

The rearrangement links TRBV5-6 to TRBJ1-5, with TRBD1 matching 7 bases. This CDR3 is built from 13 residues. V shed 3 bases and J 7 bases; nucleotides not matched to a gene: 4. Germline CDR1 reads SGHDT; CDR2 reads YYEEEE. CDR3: CASSSLRGQPQHF. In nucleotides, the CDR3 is TGTGCCAGCAGCTCCCTCAGGGGGCAGCCCCAGCATTTT.

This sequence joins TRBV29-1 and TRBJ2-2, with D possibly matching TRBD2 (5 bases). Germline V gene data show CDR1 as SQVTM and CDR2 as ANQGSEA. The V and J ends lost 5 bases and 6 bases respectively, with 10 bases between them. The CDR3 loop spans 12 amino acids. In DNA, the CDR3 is TGCAGCGTTAGAGGGAGCCCCGGGGAGCTGTTTTTT. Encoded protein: CSVRGSPGELFF.

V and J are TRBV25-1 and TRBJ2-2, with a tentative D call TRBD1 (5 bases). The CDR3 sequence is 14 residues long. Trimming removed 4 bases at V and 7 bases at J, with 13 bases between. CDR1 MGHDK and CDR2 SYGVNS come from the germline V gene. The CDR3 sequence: CASSGRVVVGELFF. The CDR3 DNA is TGTGCCAGCAGTGGCAGGGTAGTCGTCGGGGAGCTGTTTTTT.

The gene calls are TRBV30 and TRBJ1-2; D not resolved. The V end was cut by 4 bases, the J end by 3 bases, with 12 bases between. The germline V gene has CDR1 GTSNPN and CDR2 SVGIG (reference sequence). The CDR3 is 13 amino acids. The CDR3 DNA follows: TGTGCCTGGATCCCCGGGCCCCACTATGGCTACACCTTC. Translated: CAWIPGPHYGYTF.

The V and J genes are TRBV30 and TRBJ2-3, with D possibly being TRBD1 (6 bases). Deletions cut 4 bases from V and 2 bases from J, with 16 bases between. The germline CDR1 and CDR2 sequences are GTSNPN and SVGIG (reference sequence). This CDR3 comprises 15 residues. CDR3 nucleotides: TGTGCCTGGACCCGGCAGGGGCGGGTCACAGATACGCAGTATTTT. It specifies CAWTRQGRVTDTQYF.

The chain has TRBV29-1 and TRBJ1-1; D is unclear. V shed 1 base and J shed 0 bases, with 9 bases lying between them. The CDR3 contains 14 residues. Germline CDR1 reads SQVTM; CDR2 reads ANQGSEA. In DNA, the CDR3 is TGCAGCGTTGAAGGGGCAGGCATGAACACTGAAGCTTTCTTT. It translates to CSVEGAGMNTEAFF. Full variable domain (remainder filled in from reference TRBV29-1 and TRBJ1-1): SAVISQKPSRDICQRGTSLTIQCQVDSQVTMMFWYRQQPGQSLTLIATANQGSEATYESGFVIDKFPISRPNLTFSTLTVSNMSPEDSSIYLCSVEGAGMNTEAFFGQGTRLTVV.

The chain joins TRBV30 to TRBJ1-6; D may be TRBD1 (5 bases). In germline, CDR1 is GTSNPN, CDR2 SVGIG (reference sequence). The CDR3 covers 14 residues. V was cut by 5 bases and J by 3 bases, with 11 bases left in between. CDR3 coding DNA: TGTGCCTGGGCGCAGGGACTCTATAATTCACCCCTCCACTTT. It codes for CAWAQGLYNSPLHF.

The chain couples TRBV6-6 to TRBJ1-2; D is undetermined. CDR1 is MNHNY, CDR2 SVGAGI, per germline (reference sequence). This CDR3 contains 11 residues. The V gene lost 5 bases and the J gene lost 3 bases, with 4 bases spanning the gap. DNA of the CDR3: TGTGCCAGCAGTCCGGACTATGGCTACACCTTC. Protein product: CASSPDYGYTF.

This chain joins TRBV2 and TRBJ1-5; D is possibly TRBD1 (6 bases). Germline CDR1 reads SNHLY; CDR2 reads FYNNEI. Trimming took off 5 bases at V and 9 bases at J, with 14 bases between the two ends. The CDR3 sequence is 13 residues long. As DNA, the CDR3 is TGTGCCAGCAGTCGGACAGCCTCCTCGCCCCAGCATTTT. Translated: CASSRTASSPQHF.

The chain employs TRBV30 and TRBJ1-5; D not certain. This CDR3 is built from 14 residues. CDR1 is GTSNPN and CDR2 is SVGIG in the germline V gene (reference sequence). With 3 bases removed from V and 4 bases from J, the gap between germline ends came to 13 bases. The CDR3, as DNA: TGTGCCTGGAGCCAAGGTTCTTGGAATCAGCCCCAGCATTTT. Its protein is CAWSQGSWNQPQHF.

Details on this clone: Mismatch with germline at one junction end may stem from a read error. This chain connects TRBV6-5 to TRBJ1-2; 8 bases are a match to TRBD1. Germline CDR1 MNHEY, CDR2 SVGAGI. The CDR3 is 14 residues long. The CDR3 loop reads CASRYSGTGYGYTF. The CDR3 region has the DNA TGTGCCAGCAGATACTCCGGGACAGGCTATGGCTACACCTTC.

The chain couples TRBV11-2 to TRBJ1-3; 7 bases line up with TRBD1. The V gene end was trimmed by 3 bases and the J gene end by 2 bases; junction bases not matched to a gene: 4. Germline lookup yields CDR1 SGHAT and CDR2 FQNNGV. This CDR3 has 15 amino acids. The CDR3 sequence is CASSFQTGPGNTIYF. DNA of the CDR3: TGTGCCAGCAGCTTCCAGACAGGGCCTGGAAACACCATATATTTT.

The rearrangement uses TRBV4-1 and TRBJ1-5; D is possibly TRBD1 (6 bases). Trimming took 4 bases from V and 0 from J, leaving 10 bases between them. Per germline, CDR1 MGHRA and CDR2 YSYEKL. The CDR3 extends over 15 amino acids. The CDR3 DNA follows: TGCGCCAGCAGCCTTGGGACACTTAGCAATCAGCCCCAGCATTTT. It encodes CASSLGTLSNQPQHF.

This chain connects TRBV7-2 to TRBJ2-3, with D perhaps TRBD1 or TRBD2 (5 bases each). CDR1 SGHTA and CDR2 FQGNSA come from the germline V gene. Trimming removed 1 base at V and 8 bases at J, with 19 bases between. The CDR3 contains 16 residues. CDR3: CASSLGFREGGGTQYF. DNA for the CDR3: TGTGCCAGCAGCTTAGGTTTCAGGGAAGGTGGAGGTACGCAGTATTTT.

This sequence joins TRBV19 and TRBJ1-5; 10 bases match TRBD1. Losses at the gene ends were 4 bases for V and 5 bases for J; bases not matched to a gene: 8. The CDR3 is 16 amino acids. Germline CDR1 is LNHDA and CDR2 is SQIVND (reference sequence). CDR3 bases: TGTGCCAGTAGTACGCGGGGGGACAGGGGCGATCAGCCCCAGCATTTT. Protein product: CASSTRGDRGDQPQHF.

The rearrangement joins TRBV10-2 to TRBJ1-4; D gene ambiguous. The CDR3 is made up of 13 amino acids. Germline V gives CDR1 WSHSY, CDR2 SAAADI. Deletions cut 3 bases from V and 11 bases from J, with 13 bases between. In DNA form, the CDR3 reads TGCGCCAGCAGTGACGCCAGACCCGGGAAACTGTTTTTT. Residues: CASSDARPGKLFF.

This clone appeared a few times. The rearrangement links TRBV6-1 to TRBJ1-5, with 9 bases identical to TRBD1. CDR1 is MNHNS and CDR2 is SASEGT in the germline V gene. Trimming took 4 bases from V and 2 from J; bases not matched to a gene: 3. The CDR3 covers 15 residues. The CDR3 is CASSGQGEGNQPQHF. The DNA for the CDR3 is TGTGCCAGCAGTGGACAGGGGGAAGGCAATCAGCCCCAGCATTTT.